This TCR beta chain is from a study of CD8 T cells in ankylosing spondylitis. Study-wide points: A motif in TCR beta, a set of about 8 highly homologous variants, appeared characteristic of ankylosing spondylitis blood. Both synovial fluid and blood in reactive arthritis had previously been reported to carry some motif variants.

This clonotype has a count of ten or more. Its target is not known. The germline gives CDR1 MNHNS, CDR2 SASEGT. The CDR3 covers 14 residues. V was trimmed by 6 bases and J by 7 bases, leaving 13 bases between them. Making use of molecular barcodes, quantitative 5'-RACE generated TCR beta libraries. TCRdb re-called the 5' RACE reads with MiXCR, one entry per CDR3 protein. The sample lists some 700,000 distinct CDR3 sequences, around 17% seen once, with around a fifth in the top ten. The TCR originated in a male donor with ankylosing spondylitis. The chain employs TRBV6-1 and TRBJ1-6, with D possibly being TRBD1 (6 bases). Sequencing used blood, either unsorted or a sorted T cell fraction (not recorded which). This chain's CDR3 is CASRGTGPNSPLHF. Written as DNA, the CDR3 is TGTGCCAGCAGAGGCACAGGGCCCAATTCACCCCTCCACTTT.